A selection of T cell receptor beta chains follows, all from one sample in a study of vaccination and CD4 T cells after COVID-19. TCRdb processed the PCR reads anew with MiXCR; each CDR3 protein has one entry. This sample has about 20,000 distinct CDR3 sequences; 60% occur once, and the top ten carry around 9%. No antigen has been assigned to these receptors. The specimen comprised CD4+ T cells from blood, cultured in vitro, sampled after SARS-CoV-2 vaccination. The receptors shown here come from a human donor who had recovered from COVID-19. Each CDR3 is given with its conserved first and last residue. The D gene is left open where the match is weak. Expanded clones are given a class, and other clones once, few, many or no size at all.

cdr3_aa: CASSLGTGGRGQPQHF
cdr3_nt: TGTGCCAGCAGCTTAGGGACAGGGGGCCGGGGGCAGCCCCAGCATTTT
v_call: TRBV7-2
d_call: TRBD1
clone_size: NA
cdr3_length: 16
j_call: TRBJ1-5

cdr3_aa: CASRLGTGTNSNQPQHF
cdr3_nt: TGTGCCAGCAGACTCGGGACAGGTACGAATAGCAATCAGCCCCAGCATTTT
v_call: TRBV6-1
d_call: TRBD1
clone_size: once
cdr3_length: 17
j_call: TRBJ1-5

cdr3_aa: CASSSRTGTEAFF
cdr3_nt: TGTGCCAGCAGTTCGAGAACGGGCACTGAAGCTTTCTTT
v_call: TRBV6-2/TRBV6-3
d_call: NA
clone_size: NA
cdr3_length: 13
j_call: TRBJ1-1

cdr3_aa: CASSSKSTVYSNQPQHF
cdr3_nt: TGTGCCAGCAGTTCTAAATCGACAGTCTATAGCAATCAGCCCCAGCATTTT
v_call: TRBV6-5
d_call: NA
clone_size: NA
cdr3_length: 17
j_call: TRBJ1-5

cdr3_aa: CSARATGAQPQHF
cdr3_nt: TGCAGTGCTAGAGCGACAGGGGCTCAGCCCCAGCATTTT
v_call: TRBV20-1
d_call: TRBD1
clone_size: NA
cdr3_length: 13
j_call: TRBJ1-5

cdr3_aa: CSARGGQGVAEAFF
cdr3_nt: TGCAGTGCTAGGGGGGGACAGGGGGTCGCTGAAGCTTTCTTT
v_call: TRBV20-1
d_call: TRBD1
clone_size: NA
cdr3_length: 14
j_call: TRBJ1-1

cdr3_aa: CSARDPTHRNGYTF
cdr3_nt: TGCAGTGCTAGAGATCCGACCCACAGAAACGGCTACACCTTC
v_call: TRBV20-1
d_call: NA
clone_size: few
cdr3_length: 14
j_call: TRBJ1-2

cdr3_aa: CSARDVKGQGDYEQYF
cdr3_nt: TGCAGTGCTAGAGATGTAAAAGGACAGGGGGATTACGAGCAGTACTTC
v_call: TRBV20-1
d_call: TRBD1
clone_size: NA
cdr3_length: 16
j_call: TRBJ2-7

cdr3_aa: CASSPGRVSNQPQHF
cdr3_nt: TGTGCCAGCAGCCCTGGGAGGGTGAGCAATCAGCCCCAGCATTTT
v_call: TRBV7-2
d_call: NA
clone_size: few
cdr3_length: 15
j_call: TRBJ1-5

cdr3_aa: CSATTATGGSSNQPQHF
cdr3_nt: TGCAGTGCTACGACAGCCACAGGGGGCTCTAGCAATCAGCCCCAGCATTTT
v_call: TRBV20-1
d_call: TRBD1
clone_size: NA
cdr3_length: 17
j_call: TRBJ1-5

cdr3_aa: CASSSGTGGEETQYF
cdr3_nt: TGCGCCAGCAGCTCTGGGACAGGGGGTGAAGAGACCCAGTACTTC
v_call: TRBV5-1
d_call: TRBD1
clone_size: NA
cdr3_length: 15
j_call: TRBJ2-5

cdr3_aa: CSVNRGGTGELFF
cdr3_nt: TGCAGCGTCAACAGGGGAGGAACCGGGGAGCTGTTTTTT
v_call: TRBV29-1
d_call: NA
clone_size: medium-sized
cdr3_length: 13
j_call: TRBJ2-2

cdr3_aa: CASRYREPPNQPQHF
cdr3_nt: TGTGCCAGCAGGTACAGGGAACCCCCCAATCAGCCCCAGCATTTT
v_call: TRBV2
d_call: NA
clone_size: NA
cdr3_length: 15
j_call: TRBJ1-5

cdr3_aa: CASSLGGTHATNGYTF
cdr3_nt: TGTGCCAGCAGTCTCGGGGGGACCCACGCCACCAATGGCTACACCTTC
v_call: TRBV6-1
d_call: NA
clone_size: NA
cdr3_length: 16
j_call: TRBJ1-2

cdr3_aa: CSARRGSPLMNTEAFF
cdr3_nt: TGCAGTGCTAGGAGAGGCAGCCCGTTGATGAACACTGAAGCTTTCTTT
v_call: TRBV20-1
d_call: NA
clone_size: NA
cdr3_length: 16
j_call: TRBJ1-1

cdr3_aa: CASSHSDSGSSGGYTF
cdr3_nt: TGTGCCAGCAGCCATAGTGATTCCGGGTCCTCGGGAGGCTACACCTTC
v_call: TRBV5-4
d_call: NA
clone_size: few
cdr3_length: 16
j_call: TRBJ1-2

cdr3_aa: CASHQDSGGGYTF
cdr3_nt: TGTGCCAGCCACCAGGACAGCGGGGGTGGCTACACCTTC
v_call: TRBV2
d_call: NA
clone_size: NA
cdr3_length: 13
j_call: TRBJ1-2

cdr3_aa: CASSSEGLSSTDTQYF
cdr3_nt: TGTGCCAGCAGCTCCGAAGGCCTCTCTAGCACAGATACGCAGTATTTT
v_call: TRBV5-4
d_call: NA
clone_size: NA
cdr3_length: 16
j_call: TRBJ2-3

cdr3_aa: CASSTRTGFDGYTF
cdr3_nt: TGTGCCAGCAGCACGAGGACAGGGTTCGATGGCTACACCTTC
v_call: TRBV6-1
d_call: TRBD1
clone_size: few
cdr3_length: 14
j_call: TRBJ1-2

cdr3_aa: CASSLAGMNTEAFF
cdr3_nt: TGTGCCAGCAGCTTAGCCGGGATGAACACTGAAGCTTTCTTT
v_call: TRBV11-2
d_call: NA
clone_size: once
cdr3_length: 14
j_call: TRBJ1-1

cdr3_aa: CASSARGLNGELFF
cdr3_nt: TGTGCCAGCAGTGCCAGGGGGCTTAACGGGGAGCTGTTTTTT
v_call: TRBV25-1
d_call: TRBD1
clone_size: NA
cdr3_length: 14
j_call: TRBJ2-2

cdr3_aa: CASSNVPLGYPFPGPLHF
cdr3_nt: TGTGCCAGCAGCAATGTCCCCCTTGGATACCCTTTCCCGGGCCCCCTCCACTTT
v_call: TRBV21-1
d_call: NA
clone_size: NA
cdr3_length: 18
j_call: TRBJ1-6

cdr3_aa: CATSQPLAGALDTQYF
cdr3_nt: TGTGCCACCAGCCAACCACTAGCGGGAGCTTTAGATACGCAGTATTTT
v_call: TRBV24-1
d_call: TRBD2
clone_size: few
cdr3_length: 16
j_call: TRBJ2-3

cdr3_aa: CASSLFQNTEAFF
cdr3_nt: TGTGCCAGCAGCTTGTTCCAGAACACTGAAGCTTTCTTT
v_call: TRBV5-4
d_call: NA
clone_size: NA
cdr3_length: 13
j_call: TRBJ1-1

cdr3_aa: CASSPRSGRGTEAFF
cdr3_nt: TGTGCCAGCAGCCCGAGGAGCGGAAGGGGAACTGAAGCTTTCTTT
v_call: TRBV5-6
d_call: NA
clone_size: NA
cdr3_length: 15
j_call: TRBJ1-1

cdr3_aa: CASRGETGGHTEAFF
cdr3_nt: TGTGCCAGCAGGGGGGAGACAGGGGGCCACACTGAAGCTTTCTTT
v_call: TRBV2
d_call: TRBD1
clone_size: NA
cdr3_length: 15
j_call: TRBJ1-1

cdr3_aa: CASSRATGNTEAFF
cdr3_nt: TGTGCCAGCAGCCGTGCAACAGGGAACACTGAAGCTTTCTTT
v_call: TRBV11-3
d_call: NA
clone_size: NA
cdr3_length: 14
j_call: TRBJ1-1

cdr3_aa: CASTKEAGGGQPQHF
cdr3_nt: TGTGCCAGTACCAAAGAGGCGGGGGGCGGTCAGCCCCAGCATTTT
v_call: TRBV19
d_call: NA
clone_size: NA
cdr3_length: 15
j_call: TRBJ1-5

cdr3_aa: CASSYSSGNQPQHF
cdr3_nt: TGTGCCAGCAGTTACTCGTCGGGGAATCAGCCCCAGCATTTT
v_call: TRBV6-2/TRBV6-3
d_call: NA
clone_size: few
cdr3_length: 14
j_call: TRBJ1-5

cdr3_aa: CASSIEGTSGELFF
cdr3_nt: TGTGCCAGTAGTATAGAAGGGACATCTGGGGAGCTGTTTTTT
v_call: TRBV19
d_call: NA
clone_size: NA
cdr3_length: 14
j_call: TRBJ2-2

cdr3_aa: CSARGQGISETQYF
cdr3_nt: TGCAGTGCTCGAGGACAGGGAATATCGGAGACCCAGTACTTC
v_call: TRBV20-1
d_call: TRBD1
clone_size: few
cdr3_length: 14
j_call: TRBJ2-5

cdr3_aa: CASSSRVRGGAHNEQFF
cdr3_nt: TGCGCCAGCAGCTCTAGGGTTCGCGGGGGGGCTCATAATGAGCAGTTCTTC
v_call: TRBV5-1
d_call: TRBD2
clone_size: NA
cdr3_length: 17
j_call: TRBJ2-1

cdr3_aa: CSAPLGTNEKLFF
cdr3_nt: TGCAGTGCCCCGTTAGGGACTAATGAAAAACTGTTTTTT
v_call: TRBV20-1
d_call: NA
clone_size: few
cdr3_length: 13
j_call: TRBJ1-4

cdr3_aa: CASSLGGGTLYEQYF
cdr3_nt: TGTGCCAGCAGCTTGGGCGGGGGGACACTATACGAGCAGTACTTC
v_call: TRBV7-2
d_call: TRBD2
clone_size: once
cdr3_length: 15
j_call: TRBJ2-7

cdr3_aa: CASLGGYQETQYF
cdr3_nt: TGTGCCTCTTTGGGGGGGTACCAAGAGACCCAGTACTTC
v_call: TRBV28
d_call: TRBD2
clone_size: NA
cdr3_length: 13
j_call: TRBJ2-5

cdr3_aa: CASSLDPDRVETQYF
cdr3_nt: TGTGCCAGCAGCTTGGACCCTGACAGGGTTGAGACCCAGTACTTC
v_call: TRBV5-4
d_call: TRBD1
clone_size: once
cdr3_length: 15
j_call: TRBJ2-5

cdr3_aa: CATSRDWFDREGDTQYF
cdr3_nt: TGTGCCACCAGCAGAGATTGGTTTGACAGGGAGGGGGATACGCAGTATTTT
v_call: TRBV15
d_call: NA
clone_size: few
cdr3_length: 17
j_call: TRBJ2-3

cdr3_aa: CASSLYRDRDSPLHF
cdr3_nt: TGTGCCAGCAGCCTGTACCGGGACAGGGACTCACCCCTCCACTTT
v_call: TRBV5-6
d_call: TRBD1
clone_size: NA
cdr3_length: 15
j_call: TRBJ1-6

cdr3_aa: CASSLASGQGRRGAFF
cdr3_nt: TGTGCCAGCAGCTTAGCCTCGGGACAGGGCCGGAGGGGAGCTTTCTTT
v_call: TRBV7-6
d_call: TRBD1
clone_size: NA
cdr3_length: 16
j_call: TRBJ1-1

cdr3_aa: CASSARTIRQSSYNSPLHF
cdr3_nt: TGTGCCAGCAGTGCCCGTACCATTCGCCAGAGCTCCTATAATTCACCCCTCCACTTT
v_call: TRBV27
d_call: NA
clone_size: NA
cdr3_length: 19
j_call: TRBJ1-6

cdr3_aa: CASSYSRVKTQYF
cdr3_nt: TGTGCCAGCAGTTACTCGAGAGTTAAGACCCAGTACTTC
v_call: TRBV6-5
d_call: NA
clone_size: NA
cdr3_length: 13
j_call: TRBJ2-5

cdr3_aa: CASSPGLTRHTDTQYF
cdr3_nt: TGTGCCAGCAGCCCGGGACTGACGAGACACACAGATACGCAGTATTTT
v_call: TRBV7-2
d_call: NA
clone_size: once
cdr3_length: 16
j_call: TRBJ2-3

cdr3_aa: CASRGGSTDTQYF
cdr3_nt: TGTGCCAGCAGGGGTGGCAGCACAGATACGCAGTATTTT
v_call: TRBV7-9
d_call: NA
clone_size: few
cdr3_length: 13
j_call: TRBJ2-3

cdr3_aa: CASAREGAYEQYF
cdr3_nt: TGTGCCAGCGCACGGGAGGGAGCCTACGAGCAGTACTTC
v_call: TRBV3-1
d_call: TRBD2
clone_size: large
cdr3_length: 13
j_call: TRBJ2-7

cdr3_aa: CAWSTGTGSNEQFF
cdr3_nt: TGTGCCTGGAGTACCGGGACAGGGTCTAATGAGCAGTTCTTC
v_call: TRBV30
d_call: TRBD1
clone_size: NA
cdr3_length: 14
j_call: TRBJ2-1

cdr3_aa: CASSFEAGSYYEQYF
cdr3_nt: TGTGCCAGCAGCTTCGAGGCAGGGAGTTACTACGAGCAGTACTTC
v_call: TRBV12-3/TRBV12-4
d_call: NA
clone_size: NA
cdr3_length: 15
j_call: TRBJ2-7

cdr3_aa: CASGKGGVFDGYTF
cdr3_nt: TGTGCCAGCGGTAAAGGTGGGGTTTTTGATGGCTACACCTTC
v_call: TRBV9
d_call: NA
clone_size: NA
cdr3_length: 14
j_call: TRBJ1-2

cdr3_aa: CASSLTSGRAMGTGELFF
cdr3_nt: TGTGCCAGCAGCCTGACTAGCGGGAGGGCTATGGGCACCGGGGAGCTGTTTTTT
v_call: TRBV7-3
d_call: TRBD2
clone_size: medium-sized
cdr3_length: 18
j_call: TRBJ2-2